A selection of T cell receptor beta chains follows, all from one sample in a study of T cells after yellow fever vaccination. TCRdb processed the 5' RACE reads anew with MiXCR; each CDR3 protein has one entry. The sample has about 140,000 distinct CDR3 sequences; just over 6.5% are singletons. Source: CD4+ T cells sorted from PBMCs, taken 10 days after the yellow fever booster vaccination. All receptors come from a man aged 25 to 40 who received the YFV17D yellow fever vaccine. CDR3s include the opening cysteine and the closing phenylalanine or tryptophan. The D gene is left open where the match is weak.

>16|TRBJ2-1|TRBV5-1|TRBD1
CASSEDPGQIYNEQFF
>16|TRBJ2-2|TRBV5-5|TRBD2
CASRSGTSGPPWELFF
>14|TRBJ2-7|TRBV21-1|NA
CASSLQREVFEQYF
>16|TRBJ2-2|TRBV25-1|NA
CASSALHSSSTGELFF
>19|TRBJ2-1|TRBV11-1|TRBD2
CASSFGKNSGTLSYNEQFF
>14|TRBJ1-2|TRBV27|TRBD1
CASSRGRDSYGYTF
>14|TRBJ2-1|TRBV12-3/TRBV12-4|NA
CASSLVTGHNEQFF
>12|TRBJ2-3|TRBV28|TRBD1
CASLGTEDTQYF
>11|TRBJ2-5|TRBV7-6|NA
CASSLSMTQYF
>18|TRBJ2-7|TRBV27|TRBD2
CASSPILAGGSLSREQYF
>12|TRBJ2-7|TRBV7-9|NA
CASSLRTDEQYF
>17|TRBJ2-2|TRBV5-5|NA
CASSVFYGTLDTGELFF
>12|TRBJ2-3|TRBV7-2|NA
CASRPDTDTQYF
>16|TRBJ2-2|TRBV12-3/TRBV12-4|NA
CASSFYSGPNTGELFF
>14|TRBJ2-7|TRBV7-9|NA
CASSLGTADGEQYF
>13|TRBJ2-3|TRBV29-1|NA
CSGRSGAKDTQYF
>16|TRBJ1-5|TRBV20-1|TRBD1
CSAKNTHRGSNQPQHF
>15|TRBJ1-1|TRBV4-3|NA
CASSPGRLVRTEAFF
>16|TRBJ1-3|TRBV2|TRBD1
CASSEYRGATGNTIYF
>15|TRBJ2-3|TRBV9|TRBD2
CASSGTGLVADTQYF
>17|TRBJ2-5|TRBV18|TRBD1
CASSSTTLQGREETQYF
>13|TRBJ1-4|TRBV5-6|NA
CASSGSNREKLFF
>17|TRBJ1-4|TRBV7-2|TRBD1
CASSLMAGGATNEKLFF
>13|TRBJ2-7|TRBV6-2/TRBV6-3|NA
CASSYAAPYEQYF
>14|TRBJ2-3|TRBV5-1|NA
CASMTASITDTQYF
>17|TRBJ2-1|TRBV11-3|TRBD2
CASSPLGGIAGDNEQFF
>13|TRBJ2-5|TRBV20-1|NA
CSAREGVVETQYF
>12|TRBJ2-1|TRBV9|NA
CASSGNYNEQFF
>16|TRBJ2-2|TRBV4-3|NA
CASSQDPGSWAGELFF
>11|TRBJ2-5|TRBV20-1|NA
CSPAVGETQYF
>17|TRBJ2-5|TRBV28|NA
CASSRFRRTVSQETQYF
>16|TRBJ2-1|TRBV5-6|TRBD2
CASSSYSGGSYNEQFF
>17|TRBJ2-4|TRBV30|TRBD2
CAWALAGGVGQKDIQYF
>15|TRBJ2-1|TRBV5-1|TRBD1
CASSLSRGSLNEQFF
>16|TRBJ2-5|TRBV5-1|NA
CASSAHNRDGKETQYF
>13|TRBJ1-2|TRBV4-3|NA
CASSQELGYGYTF
>13|TRBJ2-7|TRBV10-3|NA
CAISESRLDEQYF
>16|TRBJ2-1|TRBV19|TRBD2
CASSTPTSGGFGEQFF
>13|TRBJ2-1|TRBV5-8|NA
CASSFAEYNEQFF
>14|TRBJ1-4|TRBV24-1|NA
CATREDTTNEKLFF
>17|TRBJ2-1|TRBV5-1|NA
CASSLRWQGPSYNEQFF
>15|TRBJ2-7|TRBV7-9|TRBD2
CASSASGAGGYEQYF
>13|TRBJ2-5|TRBV18|NA
CASSPGPKETQYF
>15|TRBJ2-7|TRBV5-1|TRBD2
CASSVDTSGTYEQYF
>17|TRBJ2-1|TRBV20-1|NA
CSVYKVGSGSSYNEQFF
>14|TRBJ1-6|TRBV5-1|NA
CASSLGEGYSPLHF
>15|TRBJ2-7|TRBV28|TRBD2
CASSLAGGLSYEQYF
>15|TRBJ1-1|TRBV5-6|TRBD1
CASSEWTGLRTEAFF
>11|TRBJ2-1|TRBV28|TRBD1
CASVQGDEQFF
>11|TRBJ2-3|TRBV7-9|TRBD2
CASLAADTQYF
>15|TRBJ2-5|TRBV5-4|TRBD2
CASSPEGLAGSTQYF
>15|TRBJ2-7|TRBV12-3/TRBV12-4|NA
CASSRIRGAAYEQYF
>16|TRBJ2-7|TRBV12-3/TRBV12-4|TRBD1
CASSFVGTAASSEQYF
>15|TRBJ1-6|TRBV7-2|NA
CASSPYTGAETPLHF
>16|TRBJ2-7|TRBV5-1|TRBD1
CASSPGTGGQLYEQYF
>18|TRBJ2-2|TRBV6-5|NA
CASSYTTSGEMDTGELFF
>13|TRBJ2-7|TRBV20-1|TRBD1
CSAGGQASSEQYF
>13|TRBJ2-1|TRBV6-4|NA
CASSESLNNEQFF
>16|TRBJ2-1|TRBV9|TRBD2
CASSVGGLADYNEQFF
>13|TRBJ2-2|TRBV7-3|NA
CASRAGAPGELFF